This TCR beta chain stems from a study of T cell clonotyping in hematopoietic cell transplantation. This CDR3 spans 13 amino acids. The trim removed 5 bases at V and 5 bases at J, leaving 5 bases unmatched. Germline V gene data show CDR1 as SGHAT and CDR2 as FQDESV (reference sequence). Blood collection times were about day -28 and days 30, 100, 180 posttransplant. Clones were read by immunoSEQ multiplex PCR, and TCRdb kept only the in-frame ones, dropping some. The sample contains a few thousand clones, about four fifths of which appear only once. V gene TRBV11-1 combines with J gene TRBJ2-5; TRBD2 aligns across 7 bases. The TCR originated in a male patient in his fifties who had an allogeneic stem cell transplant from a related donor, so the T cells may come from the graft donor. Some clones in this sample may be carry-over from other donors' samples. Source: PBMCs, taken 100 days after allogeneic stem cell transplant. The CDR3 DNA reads TGTGCCAGCAGCCCTGGGGGGGTCGAGACCCAGTACTTC. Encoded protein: CASSPGGVETQYF.